A single count supports the clone carrying this TCR beta chain. This sample stems from a study of blood T cell repertoires in COVID-19. The data were produced by immunoSEQ multiplex PCR, yet TCRdb's version contains in-frame clones alone and is incomplete. The table records roughly 300,000 clones, about 87% of them present only once. The sequence derives from a woman between 50 and 59 years old who had recovered from COVID-19. Sequenced sample: peripheral blood.

The CDR3 nucleotides are TGTGCCAGCAGCCCCTTCGGGGGGTATAGCAATCAGCCCCAGCATTTT. Its protein product is CASSPFGGYSNQPQHF. This chain links TRBV5-8 with TRBJ1-5; tentative D call: TRBD1 (5 bases). This CDR3 contains 16 residues. V lost 4 bases, J lost 0 bases, and 14 bases lay in between. From germline, CDR1 is SGHTS and CDR2 YDEGEE.